This TCR beta chain was identified during a study of blood T cell repertoires in COVID-19. V was pared by 0 bases and J by 6 bases, with 6 bases between. This CDR3 is built from 13 residues. CDR1 is LNHNV, CDR2 YYDKDF, per germline (reference sequence). Sequencing was performed with immunoSEQ multiplex PCR; in TCRdb, only in-frame clones are kept and a portion is missing. The sample holds about 350,000 clones, over 80% seen once. This TCR was sampled from a woman between 50 and 59 years old with COVID-19, enrolled during active disease. The sample comprised peripheral blood. This sequence joins TRBV15 and TRBJ2-1; D is possibly TRBD2 (6 bases). Here the CDR3 DNA reads TGTGCCACCAGCAGAGACGGGGGCAATGAGCAGTTCTTC. Translating gives CATSRDGGNEQFF.